Below, 3 T cell receptor beta chains from the same sample are listed, as sequenced in a study of blood T cell repertoires in COVID-19. TCRdb's copy holds only in-frame clones and misses some; the assay was immunoSEQ multiplex PCR. The sample contains around 280,000 clones, about 90% of which appear only once. Sequenced sample: peripheral blood. The receptors shown here come from a woman between 50 and 59 years old who had recovered from COVID-19.

The gene calls are TRBV5-8 and TRBJ1-2; TRBD1 matches at 11 bases. Germline lookup yields CDR1 SGHTS and CDR2 YDEGEE. The length of the CDR3 is 15 residues. The ends lost 0 bases at V and 8 bases at J; junction bases unmatched: 6. The CDR3 spells CASSLVGQGVAGYTF. DNA of the CDR3: TGTGCCAGCAGCTTGGTGGGACAGGGGGTCGCCGGCTACACCTTC.

The J gene is TRBJ2-3, the V gene TRBV5-4, with 8 bases matching TRBD2. J lost 4 bases, V lost 7 bases, and 8 bases had no gene match. This CDR3 region has 14 residues. Germline values: CDR1 SGHNT, CDR2 YYREEE (reference sequence). The CDR3 DNA sequence: TGTGCCAGCTCCTTCGGGGGGGTGCCAGATACGCAGTATTTT. It codes for CASSFGGVPDTQYF.

V gene TRBV29-1 combines with J gene TRBJ1-1; D is ambiguous. V was clipped by 5 bases and J by 1 base, with 8 bases between them. Germline CDR1 SQVTM, CDR2 ANQGSEA. This CDR3 has 12 residues. As DNA, the CDR3 is TGCAGCGTTACTCGATGGAACACTGAAGCTTTCTTT. The encoded protein is CSVTRWNTEAFF.